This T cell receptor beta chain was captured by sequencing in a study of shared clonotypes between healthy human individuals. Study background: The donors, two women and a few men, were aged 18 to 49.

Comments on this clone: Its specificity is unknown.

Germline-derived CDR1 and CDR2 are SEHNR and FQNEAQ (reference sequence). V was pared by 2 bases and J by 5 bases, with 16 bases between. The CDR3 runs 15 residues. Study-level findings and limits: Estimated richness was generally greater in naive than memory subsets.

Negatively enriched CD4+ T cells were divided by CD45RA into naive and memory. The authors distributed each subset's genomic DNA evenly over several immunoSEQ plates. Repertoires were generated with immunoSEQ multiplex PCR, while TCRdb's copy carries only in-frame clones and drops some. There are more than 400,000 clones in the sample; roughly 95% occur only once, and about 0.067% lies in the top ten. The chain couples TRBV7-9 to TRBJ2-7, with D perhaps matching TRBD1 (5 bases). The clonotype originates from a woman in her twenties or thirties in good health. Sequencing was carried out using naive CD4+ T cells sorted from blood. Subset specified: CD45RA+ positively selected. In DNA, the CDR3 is TGTGCCAGCAGCTTAAATTGGGGCTCTCTTGACGAGCAGTACTTC. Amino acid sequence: CASSLNWGSLDEQYF.